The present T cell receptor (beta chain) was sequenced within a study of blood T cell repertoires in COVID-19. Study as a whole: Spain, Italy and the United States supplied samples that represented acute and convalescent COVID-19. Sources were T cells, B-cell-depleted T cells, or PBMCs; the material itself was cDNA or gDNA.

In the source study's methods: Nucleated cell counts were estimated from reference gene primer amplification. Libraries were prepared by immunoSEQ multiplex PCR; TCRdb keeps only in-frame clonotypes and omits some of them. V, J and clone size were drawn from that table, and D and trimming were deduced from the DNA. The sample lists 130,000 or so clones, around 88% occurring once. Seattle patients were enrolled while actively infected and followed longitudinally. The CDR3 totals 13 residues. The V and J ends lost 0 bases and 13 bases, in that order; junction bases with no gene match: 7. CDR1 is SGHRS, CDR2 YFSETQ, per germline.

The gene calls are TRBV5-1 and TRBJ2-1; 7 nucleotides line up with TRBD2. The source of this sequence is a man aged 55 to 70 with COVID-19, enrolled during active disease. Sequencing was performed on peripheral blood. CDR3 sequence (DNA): TGCGCCAGCAGCTTGGTTGCGGGGGATACTCAGTTCTTC. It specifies CASSLVAGDTQFF. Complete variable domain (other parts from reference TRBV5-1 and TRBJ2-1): KAGVTQTPRYLIKTRGQQVTLSCSPISGHRSVSWYQQTPGQGLQFLFEYFSETQRNKGNFPGRFSGRQFSNSRSEMNVSTLELGDSALYLCASSLVAGDTQFFGPGTRLTVL.